This TCR beta chain was retrieved from a study of T cells in Graves' hyperthyroidism and ophthalmopathy (dated by TCRdb to 2018 to 2020). In terms of the full investigation: Peripheral blood samples were taken at the time of initial diagnosis, prior to any treatment. To identify distinguishing TCR V-J signatures, a discovery cohort of around 100 patients was used, comprising 40 to 45 with Graves' ophthalmopathy and around 57 with stable Graves' hyperthyroidism. Prospective prediction of ophthalmopathy was tested in an independent validation cohort of some 20 hyperthyroidism patients and some 17 patients who later progressed to ophthalmopathy. The 80 to 100 discovery patients were randomly divided into training and test sets at a 7:3 ratio. In addition, the study compared T-cell repertoires in thyroid tissue and in blood from several Graves' hyperthyroidism patients. Once sampling was done, hyperthyroidism patients were given methimazole at a starting dose of 30 mg daily, whereas ophthalmopathy patients were given high-dose intravenous methylprednisolone. According to the paper, TCR Vbeta CDR3 sequencing was carried out on some 130 peripheral blood samples, which came from 40 to 45 ophthalmopathy, roughly 75 hyperthyroidism and approximately 17 progressor patients.

For this clonotype: Which antigen it targets is not known. No much larger clone exists at a distance of one base, and base qualities are not known.

Ophthalmopathy patients had moderately to severely active disease, Clinical Activity Score of at least 3, NOSPECS grade of at least 4, and duration under 3 months. Exclusion was applied to patients with uncontrolled infections, other autoimmune diseases, pregnancy or lactation. Clinical symptoms, serum thyroxine and TRAb, thyroid ultrasound, and orbital computed tomography formed the basis for the diagnoses. PBMCs were isolated from 10 ml of fresh peripheral blood by Ficoll-Paque density gradient centrifugation. Trizol reagent was used to extract total RNA, and RNA quality was then checked on an Agilent 2100 Bioanalyzer. Overall results and qualifications from the work: Blood samples also contained most of the expanded thyroid clonotypes (frequency above 0.001), which suggests that blood repertoires may reflect thyroid immune responses. Sample size was not statistically predetermined, and blinding of investigators to group allocation was not performed. Ophthalmopathy was separated from stable hyperthyroidism by a 13 V-J signature model, with over 85% sensitivity and approximately 81% specificity obtained in cross-validation and 80%/75% obtained in testing. In validation, progression to ophthalmopathy was predicted by the model with about 70% sensitivity and roughly 76% specificity, a median of about 6.8 months before onset.

According to the germline V gene, CDR1 reads LGHNA and CDR2 reads YNFKEQ. At the junction V is shortened by 1 base and J by 4 bases, with 10 bases in between. Reading from cysteine to phenylalanine, the CDR3 counts 14 amino acids. Only the CDR3 region is kept as DNA, spanning 42 bases read in frame from base 1. The TCR beta CDR3 regions were amplified from RNA transcripts. A first-round RT-PCR of the TCR CDR3 used the HTBI primer set with the Qiagen OneStep RT-PCR kit. A second multiplex PCR round built the libraries, followed by size selection and purification. The libraries were sequenced on an Illumina HiSeq2000 using paired-end 100 bp reads. Under the source paper's analysis protocol: SOAPnuke was used to process the raw data, with reads discarded if the reads contained adapters or uncalled bases, had a mean Phred below 15, or lacked an exact constant-primer or identifier match. High-quality paired reads were merged with COPE v1.2.5, and unique nucleotide sequences were defined as clonotypes. Clonotypes were aligned to IMGT TRBV, TRBD and TRBJ reference segments using MiTCR v1.1. Analysis was restricted to V-J combinations with a frequency above 0.0001, which covered about 99% of repertoires. The TCS score was defined as the ratio of F50 (clonal expansion) to E x V (chaos), calculated using BLOSUM62-based TCRdist between CDR3 peptides within each V-J. Welch's t-statistics and random forest reduced fewer than 600 V-J features to 10 to 15, which were used in a naive Bayes classifier (R e1071). TCRdb reworked the public reads: Q25 trimming with fastp, MiXCR clone assembly, productive beta chains retained. Each CDR3 protein gets just one entry, which takes the most common genes and DNA from the rows behind it. TCRdb assigned the V and J calls; the authors' analysis was not used. The sample includes 500,000 to 800,000 distinct CDR3 sequences, with 14% observed a single time. Clones ranked in the top ten supply roughly an eighth of the sample.

Sequencing was carried out using blood. This clonotype originated in a woman aged 50 to 60 with Graves' ophthalmopathy. The rearrangement joined TRBV4-2 to TRBJ1-2; the D segment cannot be called with confidence. The CDR3 here reads CASSQVGVGYGYTF. The DNA sequence is TGTGCCAGCAGCCAAGTCGGGGTGGGCTATGGCTACACCTTC.